This entry describes one T cell receptor beta chain. As yet, its antigen is unknown. The V segment lost 3 bases and the J segment 4 bases; nucleotides outside the gene matches: 8. There are 14 residues in the CDR3. Germline values: CDR1 GTSNPN, CDR2 SVGIG (reference sequence). This record comes from a study of cytomegalovirus exposure and HLA in healthy donors. Study-wide results and limits: A few CMV-associated chains proved CMV antigen-specific in vitro.

Primers included in the PCR were 60 Vbeta and 13 Jbeta primers. The data were produced by immunoSEQ multiplex PCR, yet TCRdb's version contains in-frame clones alone and is incomplete. Of over 150,000 clones in the sample, roughly three quarters are singletons; the top ten hold roughly 13%. Sequencing was performed on PBMCs. The sequence came from a young man in good health and CMV-seropositive. V gene TRBV30 combines with J gene TRBJ2-7, with 8 bases aligning to TRBD2. The CDR3 nucleotides read TGTGCCTGGAGGGGACTAGACTCCATGTACGAGCAGTACTTC. Translated: CAWRGLDSMYEQYF.